This TCR beta chain is drawn from a study of T-cell memory formation after mild COVID-19. Study details: TCR clusters largely stayed donor specific.

Germline CDR1 reads SGHAT; CDR2 reads FQNNGV. V lost 5 bases and J 3 bases, leaving 14 bases between the germline ends. The CDR3 spans 14 residues. TCRdb reanalysed the 5' RACE reads using MiXCR and keeps one entry per CDR3 protein. The repertoire consists of approximately 400,000 distinct CDR3 sequences, with about 24% occurring once and the leading ten covering roughly 8.9%. Study-wide findings and caveats: Whether second-wave clones peaking at day 37 were SARS-CoV-2 specific went unconfirmed. CM and EM subsets held most contracting CD4+ clones; EMRA held CD8+ ones.

Concerning this clonotype: No antigen is known for it.

The chain employs TRBV11-2 and TRBJ2-7, with D unresolved. What was sequenced was PBMCs or a T cell subset sorted from them (not recorded which). The sequence was obtained from an adult woman who had mild COVID-19 (a few samples of this study predate the infection). Cell type and time point are not known. The CDR3 DNA follows: TGTGCCAGCAGCCCAGTATTAGAGCACTACGAGCAGTACTTC. Amino acid sequence: CASSPVLEHYEQYF.